Listed below are T cell receptor beta chains from one sample, sequenced in a study of cytomegalovirus exposure and HLA in healthy donors. Sequenced by immunoSEQ multiplex PCR; TCRdb stores in-frame clones only, minus some. This sample has 100,000 to 150,000 clones; about 91% occur once, and the top ten carry around 1.1%. Sequencing input: PBMCs. The receptors derive from a young woman in good health and CMV-seronegative. Both conserved end residues are part of each CDR3. Fields, in order: J gene, clone size, CDR3 length, V gene, D gene, CDR3 protein, CDR3 DNA. D genes are given only for firm matches. Clone size appears in some rows only: once, few, many, or a class for an expanded clone.

J: TRBJ2-3
size: few
length: 15
V: TRBV28
D: TRBD1
CDR3: CASSLWQGVTDTQYF
DNA: TGTGCCAGCAGTTTATGGCAGGGGGTTACAGATACGCAGTATTTT

J: TRBJ1-5
size: .
length: 15
V: TRBV9
D: TRBD1
CDR3: CASSVGQGSNQPQHF
DNA: TGTGCCAGCAGCGTGGGACAGGGTAGCAATCAGCCCCAGCATTTT

J: TRBJ1-5
size: .
length: 13
V: TRBV30
D: TRBD1
CDR3: CAWGQGPSTPQHF
DNA: TGTGCCTGGGGACAGGGGCCCAGCACGCCCCAGCATTTT

J: TRBJ1-2
size: .
length: 14
V: TRBV30
D: TRBD1
CDR3: CAWILGQRRNGYTF
DNA: TGTGCCTGGATTCTGGGACAGCGAAGGAATGGCTACACCTTC

J: TRBJ2-2
size: .
length: 15
V: TRBV7-9
D: TRBD1
CDR3: CASSRGDRDYGELFF
DNA: TGTGCCAGCAGCCGGGGGGACAGGGACTACGGGGAGCTGTTTTTT

J: TRBJ1-1
size: .
length: 12
V: TRBV7-9
D: .
CDR3: CASSLAGGEAFF
DNA: TGTGCCAGCAGCTTAGCGGGGGGTGAAGCTTTCTTT

J: TRBJ2-3
size: few
length: 17
V: TRBV30
D: TRBD2
CDR3: CAWTPLRTSGILDTQYF
DNA: TGTGCCTGGACCCCTCTGAGAACTAGCGGAATTCTAGATACGCAGTATTTT

J: TRBJ2-5
size: .
length: 16
V: TRBV6-1
D: TRBD1
CDR3: CASSARQGVNQETQYF
DNA: TGTGCCAGCAGTGCCAGACAGGGGGTGAACCAAGAGACCCAGTACTTC

J: TRBJ2-2
size: .
length: 15
V: TRBV19
D: TRBD2
CDR3: CASSRRGDFTGELFF
DNA: TGTGCCAGTAGTAGGCGGGGGGACTTCACCGGGGAGCTGTTTTTT

J: TRBJ1-1
size: few
length: 12
V: TRBV30
D: TRBD1
CDR3: CAWSPGQLKAFF
DNA: TGTGCCTGGAGTCCGGGACAGTTGAAGGCTTTCTTT

J: TRBJ2-3
size: .
length: 15
V: TRBV29-1
D: .
CDR3: CSVEFGRGDTDTQYF
DNA: TGCAGCGTTGAGTTCGGCAGGGGAGACACAGATACGCAGTATTTT

J: TRBJ2-3
size: once
length: 17
V: TRBV5-1
D: TRBD2
CDR3: CASSFGLAGGYTDTQYF
DNA: TGCGCCAGCAGCTTCGGACTAGCGGGGGGATACACAGATACGCAGTATTTT

J: TRBJ2-7
size: .
length: 15
V: TRBV19
D: .
CDR3: CASRKTPEALYEQYF
DNA: TGTGCCAGTAGAAAAACACCCGAGGCACTCTACGAGCAGTACTTC

J: TRBJ2-3
size: .
length: 19
V: TRBV15
D: .
CDR3: CATSRVGAPSVTSTDTQYF
DNA: TGTGCCACCAGCAGAGTAGGGGCCCCCTCGGTGACCAGCACAGATACGCAGTATTTT

J: TRBJ1-5
size: .
length: 13
V: TRBV28
D: .
CDR3: CASKAGIHQPQHF
DNA: TGTGCCAGCAAGGCAGGGATCCATCAGCCCCAGCATTTT

J: TRBJ1-1
size: .
length: 12
V: TRBV5-1
D: .
CDR3: CASSLADTEAFF
DNA: TGCGCCAGCAGCTTGGCGGACACTGAAGCTTTCTTT

J: TRBJ1-2
size: few
length: 13
V: TRBV2
D: TRBD1
CDR3: CASGGQQGYGYTF
DNA: TGTGCCAGCGGGGGACAGCAGGGCTATGGCTACACCTTC

J: TRBJ2-7
size: .
length: 16
V: TRBV5-5
D: .
CDR3: CASSLWTVPSSYEQYF
DNA: TGTGCCAGCAGCCTCTGGACAGTGCCGAGCTCCTACGAGCAGTACTTC

J: TRBJ2-1
size: .
length: 20
V: TRBV12-5
D: TRBD2
CDR3: CASGLVNGAVWTSGYNEQFF
DNA: TGTGCTAGTGGTTTGGTAAACGGGGCTGTATGGACTAGCGGATACAATGAGCAGTTCTTC

J: TRBJ1-5
size: few
length: 13
V: TRBV2
D: .
CDR3: CASSLQGGQPQHF
DNA: TGTGCCAGCAGTTTACAGGGTGGTCAGCCCCAGCATTTT

J: TRBJ2-3
size: .
length: 15
V: TRBV6-1
D: TRBD2
CDR3: CASSERTGGPVTQYF
DNA: TGTGCCAGCAGTGAAAGAACGGGGGGGCCGGTTACGCAGTATTTT

J: TRBJ2-5
size: .
length: 16
V: TRBV5-4
D: TRBD2
CDR3: CASSSYGAGGPETQYF
DNA: TGTGCCAGCAGCTCTTATGGAGCGGGAGGGCCTGAGACCCAGTACTTC

J: TRBJ1-5
size: .
length: 14
V: TRBV4-3
D: .
CDR3: CASSQDSAVGPQHF
DNA: TGCGCCAGCAGCCAAGATAGCGCGGTCGGGCCCCAGCATTTT

J: TRBJ2-4
size: .
length: 17
V: TRBV13
D: .
CDR3: CASSSTSWGLAKNIQYF
DNA: TGTGCCAGCAGCTCGACCTCATGGGGGCTAGCCAAAAACATTCAGTACTTC

J: TRBJ1-4
size: .
length: 15
V: TRBV19
D: .
CDR3: CASSIGSATNEKLFF
DNA: TGTGCCAGTAGTATAGGTTCAGCAACTAATGAAAAACTGTTTTTT

J: TRBJ1-2
size: once
length: 11
V: TRBV20-1
D: .
CDR3: CRPHGADGYTF
DNA: TGCAGGCCCCACGGAGCAGACGGCTACACCTTC

J: TRBJ2-5
size: .
length: 13
V: TRBV2
D: .
CDR3: CASRITGPETQYF
DNA: TGTGCCAGCAGAATTACAGGGCCAGAGACCCAGTACTTC

J: TRBJ1-1
size: .
length: 14
V: TRBV2
D: TRBD1
CDR3: CASRSTGGWTEAFF
DNA: TGTGCCAGCAGGAGTACAGGGGGGTGGACTGAAGCTTTCTTT

J: TRBJ2-3
size: .
length: 17
V: TRBV5-1
D: TRBD2
CDR3: CASSSGLAGASTDTQYF
DNA: TGCGCCAGCAGCTCGGGACTAGCGGGGGCTAGCACAGATACGCAGTATTTT

J: TRBJ2-2
size: .
length: 13
V: TRBV30
D: .
CDR3: CAWPGQRTGELFF
DNA: TGTGCCTGGCCGGGACAACGGACCGGGGAGCTGTTTTTT

J: TRBJ2-1
size: .
length: 16
V: TRBV4-3
D: TRBD2
CDR3: CASSQVPASGYNEQFF
DNA: TGCGCCAGCAGCCAAGTTCCGGCTAGCGGGTACAATGAGCAGTTCTTC

J: TRBJ1-2
size: .
length: 15
V: TRBV6-5
D: TRBD1
CDR3: CASSYSWGQDYGYTF
DNA: TGTGCCAGCAGTTACTCTTGGGGACAGGACTATGGCTACACCTTC

J: TRBJ2-7
size: .
length: 15
V: TRBV27
D: .
CDR3: CASSLFRKQSYEQYF
DNA: TGTGCCAGCAGTTTATTCAGGAAACAATCCTACGAGCAGTACTTC

J: TRBJ2-5
size: .
length: 15
V: TRBV27
D: .
CDR3: CASSLAGRQRETQYF
DNA: TGTGCCAGCAGTTTGGCCGGACGACAGAGAGAGACCCAGTACTTC

J: TRBJ2-1
size: .
length: 16
V: TRBV5-1
D: .
CDR3: CASSLTTLGSYNEQFF
DNA: TGCGCCAGCAGCTTGACTACATTGGGCTCCTACAATGAGCAGTTCTTC

J: TRBJ1-1
size: .
length: 10
V: TRBV28
D: .
CDR3: CASSQYEAFF
DNA: TGTGCCAGCAGCCAGTATGAAGCTTTCTTT

J: TRBJ2-3
size: .
length: 16
V: TRBV6-4
D: .
CDR3: CASSDSKGRGTDTQYF
DNA: TGTGCCAGCAGTGACTCGAAGGGCAGGGGCACAGATACGCAGTATTTT

J: TRBJ1-1
size: .
length: 14
V: TRBV13
D: .
CDR3: CASSSGQMNTEAFF
DNA: TGTGCCAGCAGCTCCGGACAGATGAACACTGAAGCTTTCTTT

J: TRBJ1-6
size: .
length: 15
V: TRBV19
D: TRBD1
CDR3: CASRLVGTGDSPLHF
DNA: TGTGCCAGTAGATTAGTAGGGACAGGGGATTCACCCCTCCACTTT

J: TRBJ1-4
size: .
length: 12
V: TRBV30
D: .
CDR3: CAWSGGAEKLFF
DNA: TGTGCCTGGTCGGGAGGGGCTGAAAAACTGTTTTTT

J: TRBJ1-3
size: .
length: 17
V: TRBV5-6
D: TRBD1
CDR3: CASSLLTLQGAGNTIYF
DNA: TGTGCCAGCAGCTTATTGACATTACAGGGGGCTGGAAACACCATATATTTT

J: TRBJ2-3
size: .
length: 16
V: TRBV27
D: TRBD2
CDR3: CASSLRLAGGGDTQYF
DNA: TGTGCCAGCAGTTTGAGACTAGCGGGAGGTGGGGATACGCAGTATTTT

J: TRBJ1-2
size: .
length: 14
V: TRBV6-4
D: TRBD1
CDR3: CASSDGDRGYGYTF
DNA: TGTGCCAGCAGTGACGGGGACAGGGGCTATGGCTACACCTTC

J: TRBJ2-5
size: .
length: 15
V: TRBV30
D: .
CDR3: CAWSVRSGLEETQYF
DNA: TGTGCCTGGAGTGTACGGTCCGGGTTGGAAGAGACCCAGTACTTC

J: TRBJ2-3
size: .
length: 16
V: TRBV7-9
D: TRBD2
CDR3: CASRKTSGASTDTQYF
DNA: TGTGCCAGCAGGAAGACTAGCGGGGCTAGCACAGATACGCAGTATTTT

J: TRBJ2-5
size: .
length: 15
V: TRBV9
D: .
CDR3: CASSVEPTVGETQYF
DNA: TGTGCCAGCAGCGTAGAGCCCACGGTCGGGGAGACCCAGTACTTC